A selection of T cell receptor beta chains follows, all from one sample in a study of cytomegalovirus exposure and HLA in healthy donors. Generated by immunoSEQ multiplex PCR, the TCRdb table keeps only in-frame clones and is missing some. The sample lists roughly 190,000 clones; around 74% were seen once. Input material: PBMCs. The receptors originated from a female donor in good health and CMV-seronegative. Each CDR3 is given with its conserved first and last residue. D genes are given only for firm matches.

CDR3: CASSSQGGNQPQHF
V: TRBV2
D: NA
length: 14

CDR3: CASSQDLGAGDPRTEAFF
V: TRBV4-3
D: NA
length: 18

CDR3: CSVGRPADTEAFF
V: TRBV29-1
D: NA
length: 13

CDR3: CASSSLGRGDTQYF
V: TRBV6-5
D: TRBD2
length: 14

CDR3: CATRRGAQETQYF
V: TRBV10-2
D: TRBD2
length: 13

CDR3: CASISEGANSPLHF
V: TRBV28
D: TRBD1
length: 14

CDR3: CASSTTGETEAFF
V: TRBV19
D: TRBD1
length: 13

CDR3: CASSFVHFPRPYNEQFF
V: TRBV12-1
D: NA
length: 17

CDR3: CSPRRGNEQFF
V: TRBV29-1
D: NA
length: 11

CDR3: CASSLGGYNPYEQYF
V: TRBV7-8
D: NA
length: 15

CDR3: CASSGLAGGLGEQYF
V: TRBV25-1
D: TRBD2
length: 15

CDR3: CARSLSPIVPQYF
V: TRBV5-3
D: NA
length: 13

CDR3: CASSLGQSEGNEQFF
V: TRBV13
D: NA
length: 15

CDR3: CASSMRAGTDTQYF
V: TRBV19
D: NA
length: 14

CDR3: CASSIAYEQYF
V: TRBV6-6
D: NA
length: 11

CDR3: CASSVGQGFNQPQHF
V: TRBV9
D: TRBD1
length: 15

CDR3: CASSSTGTSVSETQYF
V: TRBV6-5
D: TRBD2
length: 16

CDR3: CASSQGRGTEQYF
V: TRBV4-3
D: NA
length: 13

CDR3: CASSPDGGGSYNEQFF
V: TRBV5-1
D: TRBD2
length: 16

CDR3: CASSPGQIGEQYF
V: TRBV7-6
D: TRBD1
length: 13

CDR3: CASSLAGSTEAFF
V: TRBV5-1
D: NA
length: 13

CDR3: CATSGSRTGVIKNIQYF
V: TRBV15
D: TRBD1
length: 17

CDR3: CASSYSGTSYGYTF
V: TRBV6-6
D: NA
length: 14

CDR3: CASSLTSGQETQYF
V: TRBV5-1
D: TRBD2
length: 14

CDR3: CASSYTGDLNTEAFF
V: TRBV27
D: TRBD1
length: 15

CDR3: CASRGGLAGSGETQYF
V: TRBV2
D: TRBD2
length: 16

CDR3: CAWTGGGNTGELFF
V: TRBV30
D: TRBD2
length: 14

CDR3: CASSEQGAREQYF
V: TRBV2
D: TRBD1
length: 13

CDR3: CASSMQGASEKLFF
V: TRBV19
D: TRBD1
length: 14

CDR3: CASSKGRWHQPQHF
V: TRBV21-1
D: NA
length: 14

CDR3: CASSPSLAVRNKDEQFF
V: TRBV7-9
D: NA
length: 17

CDR3: CASSVAGTGGTETQYF
V: TRBV9
D: TRBD1
length: 16

CDR3: CASSLGGRGGQETQYF
V: TRBV5-1
D: TRBD2
length: 16